This T cell receptor beta chain was captured in a study of molecular identifiers for immune sequencing clone quantification. TCR libraries were built in bulk with a published protocol and specific TCR primers. TCRdb analysed the PCR reads with MiXCR anew, one entry per CDR3 protein. Of under 650,000 distinct CDR3 sequences listed, 20% are singletons. There are many counts of this clonotype. V was cut by 3 bases and J by 2 bases, with 29 bases left in between. The CDR3 is made up of 21 amino acids. Germline values: CDR1 DFQATT, CDR2 SNEGSKA (reference sequence). The source is a human donor in good health. Some libraries in this study had Jurkat cell RNA spiked in. The chain links TRBV20-1 to TRBJ2-6; D may be TRBD1 (5 bases). The sample taken for sequencing was naive CD8+ T cells from blood, with Jurkat cell RNA spiked in. Sample subset: FACS-sorted CD8+CD4-CCR7+CD45RA+ naive T cells. The CDR3 is CSARVTAAKTTIIAGANVLTF. CDR3 bases: TGCAGTGCTAGGGTGACAGCCGCGAAAACAACTATCATAGCTGGGGCCAACGTCCTGACTTTC.